This TCR beta chain was identified during a study of blood T cells in healthy people across ages. Study-level findings and limits: Estimated diversity across one million T cells was deemed an underestimate. The lack of PBMC sorting stopped any conclusive naive versus antigen-experienced comparison.

Trimming removed 4 bases at V and 5 bases at J, with 9 bases between. The CDR3 has 14 residues. Per the germline V gene, CDR1 is ENHRY and CDR2 is SYGVKD. The study drew donors from healthy Caucasian individuals in Russia aged roughly 6 to 90. Alongside a J-beta primer mix, a sample-barcoded 5' primer served in a second PCR lasting about 7 to 11 cycles. Each CDR3 protein gets one entry after TCRdb re-called the 5' RACE reads with MiXCR. The table shows 700,000 to 850,000 distinct CDR3 sequences, with around half occurring only once. On this clonotype itself: Its target is unknown.

The V call is TRBV10-3, the J call TRBJ1-6; D ambiguous. The receptor's source is an elderly man in good health. The sequenced sample was blood. CDR3 coding DNA: TGTGCCATCAGTGCGCCAGGTGATAATTCACCCCTCCACTTT. Translation: CAISAPGDNSPLHF.